This is a list of T cell receptor beta chains from one sample in a study of T-cell memory formation after mild COVID-19. TCRdb re-called the 5' RACE reads through MiXCR, storing one row per CDR3 protein. There are about 110,000 distinct CDR3 sequences in the sample; about 18% occur only once, and roughly 6% lies in the top ten. The material sequenced was PBMCs or a T cell subset sorted from them (not recorded which). The receptors here all came from a man between 18 and 29 years old who had mild COVID-19 (a few samples of this study predate the infection). Cell type and time point are not known. The CDR3 runs from the conserved cysteine through the conserved F or W. The D gene is left open where the match is weak. Part of the rows lack a size; the others show once, few, many or a class for expanded clones.

v_gene: TRBV7-2
abundance: NA
d_gene: NA
j_gene: TRBJ1-3
CDR3nt: TGTGCCAGCAGCTTAACATTCGGAAACACCATATATTTT
CDR3aa: CASSLTFGNTIYF

v_gene: TRBV24-1
abundance: NA
d_gene: NA
j_gene: TRBJ2-5
CDR3nt: TGTGCCACCAGTGATTTAGTTAGGGGTGATATGGAGACCCAGTACTTC
CDR3aa: CATSDLVRGDMETQYF

v_gene: TRBV4-1
abundance: NA
d_gene: NA
j_gene: TRBJ1-4
CDR3nt: TGCGCCAGCAGCCAACAACAGGAGACTAATGAAAAACTGTTTTTT
CDR3aa: CASSQQQETNEKLFF

v_gene: TRBV12-3/TRBV12-4
abundance: few
d_gene: NA
j_gene: TRBJ2-7
CDR3nt: TGTGCCAGCAGTCTTGGGGCCTTACCCTACGAGCAGTACTTC
CDR3aa: CASSLGALPYEQYF

v_gene: TRBV6-9
abundance: NA
d_gene: NA
j_gene: TRBJ1-2
CDR3nt: TGTGCCAGCAGTTATTTTTTTAACGGATTTCCTAACTATGGCTACACCTTC
CDR3aa: CASSYFFNGFPNYGYTF

v_gene: TRBV20-1
abundance: NA
d_gene: NA
j_gene: TRBJ1-6
CDR3nt: TGCAGTGCTAGACCGAGGACGGTTAATAATTCACCCCTCCACTTT
CDR3aa: CSARPRTVNNSPLHF

v_gene: TRBV12-3/TRBV12-4
abundance: few
d_gene: NA
j_gene: TRBJ2-2
CDR3nt: TGTGCCAGCAGTAAAGCCGGGGAGCTGTTTTTT
CDR3aa: CASSKAGELFF

v_gene: TRBV5-6
abundance: NA
d_gene: TRBD2
j_gene: TRBJ2-1
CDR3nt: TGTGCCAGCAGCTTGACACCGGGGGGGCCCGGTGAGCAGTTCTTC
CDR3aa: CASSLTPGGPGEQFF

v_gene: TRBV24-1
abundance: few
d_gene: TRBD1
j_gene: TRBJ2-5
CDR3nt: TGTGCCACCAGTGAAACAGGGGGGAGTGGGGAGACCCAGTACTTC
CDR3aa: CATSETGGSGETQYF

v_gene: TRBV2
abundance: once
d_gene: TRBD1
j_gene: TRBJ1-1
CDR3nt: TGTGCCAGCAGTGTTGGACAGGGGAAAGCTTTCTTT
CDR3aa: CASSVGQGKAFF

v_gene: TRBV7-3
abundance: few
d_gene: TRBD1
j_gene: TRBJ1-1
CDR3nt: TGTGCCAGCAGCCCCTCAGCGAGGACAGGCCGGAACACTGAAGCTTTCTTT
CDR3aa: CASSPSARTGRNTEAFF

v_gene: TRBV7-9
abundance: few
d_gene: NA
j_gene: TRBJ1-1
CDR3nt: TGTGCCAGCAGCTTAGCTAGGGTCCTATCGGCTTTCTTT
CDR3aa: CASSLARVLSAFF

v_gene: TRBV25-1
abundance: NA
d_gene: TRBD1
j_gene: TRBJ1-6
CDR3nt: TGTGCCAGCAGTGGGGGGACAGCAAATTCACCCCTCCACTTT
CDR3aa: CASSGGTANSPLHF

v_gene: TRBV5-1
abundance: many
d_gene: TRBD1
j_gene: TRBJ1-2
CDR3nt: TGCGCCAGCAGCGACCGGGACAGGGAAAGATATGGCTACACCTTC
CDR3aa: CASSDRDRERYGYTF

v_gene: TRBV5-1
abundance: few
d_gene: TRBD2
j_gene: TRBJ2-5
CDR3nt: TGCGCCAGCGCCCGATGGGCTAGCGGAGGGGCCCAGTACTTC
CDR3aa: CASARWASGGAQYF

v_gene: TRBV20-1
abundance: NA
d_gene: NA
j_gene: TRBJ2-4
CDR3nt: TGCAGTGCTAACACAGGGAGTTTAGCCAAAAACATTCAGTACTTC
CDR3aa: CSANTGSLAKNIQYF

v_gene: TRBV20-1
abundance: NA
d_gene: NA
j_gene: TRBJ2-7
CDR3nt: TGCAGTGTTCAACAGGGTTCCGAGCAGTACTTC
CDR3aa: CSVQQGSEQYF

v_gene: TRBV10-3
abundance: many
d_gene: NA
j_gene: TRBJ2-4
CDR3nt: TGTGCCATCAGTGCTGAGGGAAACATTCAGTACTTC
CDR3aa: CAISAEGNIQYF

v_gene: TRBV20-1
abundance: NA
d_gene: NA
j_gene: TRBJ1-1
CDR3nt: TGCAGTGCTAGAGATCTGGGGTCTGAAGCTTTCTTT
CDR3aa: CSARDLGSEAFF

v_gene: TRBV29-1
abundance: NA
d_gene: NA
j_gene: TRBJ2-7
CDR3nt: TGCAGCGTCGTCGTCGGGGGATTCGAGCAGTACTTC
CDR3aa: CSVVVGGFEQYF

v_gene: TRBV5-6
abundance: few
d_gene: TRBD1
j_gene: TRBJ2-7
CDR3nt: TGTGCCAGCAGCTGGGACAGAACCTACGAGCAGTACTTC
CDR3aa: CASSWDRTYEQYF

v_gene: TRBV5-1
abundance: NA
d_gene: NA
j_gene: TRBJ2-3
CDR3nt: TGCGCCAGCAGCTTGCCGCCACGGGGGCCAGACACAGATACGCAGTATTTT
CDR3aa: CASSLPPRGPDTDTQYF

v_gene: TRBV5-1
abundance: few
d_gene: NA
j_gene: TRBJ1-5
CDR3nt: TGCGCCAGCAGCCTAACAGGGCAGCCCCAGCATTTT
CDR3aa: CASSLTGQPQHF

v_gene: TRBV5-1
abundance: many
d_gene: NA
j_gene: TRBJ2-2
CDR3nt: TGCGCCAGCGGGGGAGATAACACCGGGGAGCTGTTTTTT
CDR3aa: CASGGDNTGELFF

v_gene: TRBV5-1
abundance: many
d_gene: TRBD2
j_gene: TRBJ2-1
CDR3nt: TGCGCCAGCCTGGAGGGAGCGGGAGCTTACAATGAGCAGTTCTTC
CDR3aa: CASLEGAGAYNEQFF

v_gene: TRBV7-7
abundance: many
d_gene: NA
j_gene: TRBJ2-5
CDR3nt: TGTGCCAGCAGCACGGGCCTCGCAGAGACCCAGTACTTC
CDR3aa: CASSTGLAETQYF

v_gene: TRBV4-3
abundance: NA
d_gene: NA
j_gene: TRBJ1-5
CDR3nt: TGCGCCAGCAGCCAAGGTGCGTCGCGATTCCAGCCCCAGCATTTT
CDR3aa: CASSQGASRFQPQHF

v_gene: TRBV7-2
abundance: NA
d_gene: TRBD1
j_gene: TRBJ2-1
CDR3nt: TGTGCCAGCAGAAATCCAGGGGGCCAGGAGCAGTTCTTC
CDR3aa: CASRNPGGQEQFF

v_gene: TRBV5-1
abundance: NA
d_gene: NA
j_gene: TRBJ1-1
CDR3nt: TGCGCCAGCAAGGGGGACGGAGACACTGAAGCTTTCTTT
CDR3aa: CASKGDGDTEAFF

v_gene: TRBV5-1
abundance: few
d_gene: NA
j_gene: TRBJ1-2
CDR3nt: TGCGCCAGCAGCTCGGGCCCCGGGAGCTATGGCTACACCTTC
CDR3aa: CASSSGPGSYGYTF

v_gene: TRBV29-1
abundance: few
d_gene: NA
j_gene: TRBJ2-1
CDR3nt: TGCAGCGTTGAAGCGAGGGAGCAGTTCTTC
CDR3aa: CSVEAREQFF

v_gene: TRBV11-2
abundance: few
d_gene: NA
j_gene: TRBJ2-1
CDR3nt: TGTGCCAGCAGCTTAGATCGGAGTGAGCAGTTCTTC
CDR3aa: CASSLDRSEQFF

v_gene: TRBV29-1
abundance: few
d_gene: TRBD1
j_gene: TRBJ2-5
CDR3nt: TGCAGCGTAGCCGGGACAGGGGTTTCAGAGACCCAGTACTTC
CDR3aa: CSVAGTGVSETQYF

v_gene: TRBV5-1
abundance: NA
d_gene: TRBD2
j_gene: TRBJ2-3
CDR3nt: TGCGCCTCTTCGAGCGGGGGCGGGGGGGCGACAGATACGCAGTATTTT
CDR3aa: CASSSGGGGATDTQYF

v_gene: TRBV24-1
abundance: NA
d_gene: TRBD1
j_gene: TRBJ2-5
CDR3nt: TGTGCCACCAGTGACTCCAGGGGGTCGGGGGAGACCCAGTACTTC
CDR3aa: CATSDSRGSGETQYF

v_gene: TRBV6-5
abundance: few
d_gene: NA
j_gene: TRBJ1-2
CDR3nt: TGTGCCAGCAGTGATCCCGAAACCTATGGCTACACCTTC
CDR3aa: CASSDPETYGYTF

v_gene: TRBV6-5
abundance: NA
d_gene: NA
j_gene: TRBJ1-1
CDR3nt: TGTGCCAGCAGTTACAGGTGGGGCACTGAAGCTTTCTTT
CDR3aa: CASSYRWGTEAFF

v_gene: TRBV18
abundance: once
d_gene: NA
j_gene: TRBJ1-5
CDR3nt: TGTGCCAGCTCATCGACTCATGATGGCAATCAGCCCCAGCATTTT
CDR3aa: CASSSTHDGNQPQHF

v_gene: TRBV5-6
abundance: NA
d_gene: TRBD1
j_gene: TRBJ2-2
CDR3nt: TGTGCCAGCAGCCTGACAGGGGGAGGCCCGAACACCGGGGAGCTGTTTTTT
CDR3aa: CASSLTGGGPNTGELFF

v_gene: TRBV12-3/TRBV12-4
abundance: NA
d_gene: TRBD1
j_gene: TRBJ1-5
CDR3nt: TGTGCCAGCAGCGCGACAGGGGTTCAGCCCCAGCATTTT
CDR3aa: CASSATGVQPQHF

v_gene: TRBV5-1
abundance: few
d_gene: NA
j_gene: TRBJ1-3
CDR3nt: TGCGCCAGCAGTCCCGGGACAAGGACTGGAAACACCATATATTTT
CDR3aa: CASSPGTRTGNTIYF

v_gene: TRBV7-2
abundance: few
d_gene: NA
j_gene: TRBJ2-7
CDR3nt: TGTGCCAGCAGCAGGCGGGACGAACGGCAGTACTTC
CDR3aa: CASSRRDERQYF

v_gene: TRBV20-1
abundance: NA
d_gene: TRBD1
j_gene: TRBJ2-3
CDR3nt: TGCAGTGGACAGGGGATTGGAGATACGCAGTATTTT
CDR3aa: CSGQGIGDTQYF